The 3 T cell receptor beta chains presented below share a single source sample, sequenced in a study of OX40 agonist ivuxolimab in advanced cancers. Libraries were prepared by immunoSEQ multiplex PCR; TCRdb keeps only in-frame clonotypes and omits some of them. The sample lists around 6,100 clones; 84% were seen once. The starting material was CD4+ or CD8+ T cells sorted from blood, obtained in a trial of the OX40 agonist ivuxolimab. The receptor set was obtained from an adult with an advanced solid tumor such as melanoma, head and neck, liver or kidney cancer.

The rearrangement uses TRBV7-9 and TRBJ1-4; D is uncertain. CDR1 is SEHNR and CDR2 is FQNEAQ in the germline V gene (reference sequence). This CDR3 contains 15 residues. The V end lost 5 bases, the J end lost 4 bases, and 14 bases lay between the germline ends. The CDR3 region is CASSLSRPHNEKLFF. CDR3 in DNA: TGTGCCAGCAGCCTTAGCCGTCCCCATAATGAAAAACTGTTTTTT.

The chain couples TRBV7-9 to TRBJ1-6; TRBD1 is a possible D gene (5 bases). With 1 base removed from V and 4 bases from J, the gap between germline ends came to 11 bases. This CDR3 spans 16 amino acids. Germline loops: CDR1 SEHNR, CDR2 FQNEAQ (reference sequence). The CDR3 here is CASSLEPGKYNSPLHF. The CDR3 DNA follows: TGTGCCAGCAGCTTAGAGCCAGGGAAATATAATTCACCCCTCCACTTT. Filled out from reference TRBV7-9 and TRBJ1-6, the complete variable domain reads DTGVSQNPRHKITKRGQNVTFRCDPISEHNRLYWYRQTLGQGPEFLTYFQNEAQLEKSRLLSDRFSAERPKGSFSTLEIQRTEQGDSAMYLCASSLEPGKYNSPLHFGNGTRLTVT.

The chain uses TRBV15 and TRBJ2-1; 11 bases match TRBD2. Germline V gene sequence: CDR1 LNHNV, CDR2 YYDKDF (reference sequence). The junction had 11 bases not matched to a gene; V was cut back by 1 base and J by 9 bases. The CDR3 has 17 residues. The CDR3 sequence is CATSRVSTSGSFSEQFF. Written as DNA, the CDR3 is TGTGCCACCAGCAGAGTTTCTACTAGCGGGAGTTTTAGTGAGCAGTTCTTC.